The 5 T cell receptor beta chains below come from one sample, sequenced in a study of blood T cell repertoires in COVID-19. Only in-frame clones appear in the TCRdb table, and some are missing; sequencing was by immunoSEQ multiplex PCR. The profile shows fewer than 95,000 clones, 88% of them singletons. Sequencing was done on a sample of peripheral blood. All receptors derive from a man aged 55 to 70 with acute or convalescent COVID-19.

This clone was detected only once. CDR3 sequence reads: CASSQTGQGTNTIYF. The DNA of the CDR3 is TGTGCCAGCAGCCAGACGGGACAGGGAACAAACACCATATATTTT. The V and J genes are TRBV7-9 and TRBJ1-3, with 9 bases lining up with TRBD1. In germline, CDR1 is SEHNR, CDR2 FQNEAQ (reference sequence). This CDR3 region has 15 residues. V shed 5 bases and J 6 bases; nucleotides not matched to a gene: 8.

The V call is TRBV5-6, the J call TRBJ1-2; D not resolved. CDR1 is SGHDT and CDR2 is YYEEEE in the germline V gene. Trimming pared 0 bases from V and 4 bases from J, leaving 13 bases between. CDR3 size: 15 residues. The chain's CDR3 is CASSLGQVLIYGYTF. CDR3 DNA sequence: TGTGCCAGCAGCTTGGGGCAGGTCTTGATCTATGGCTACACCTTC.

The chain combines TRBV7-9 with TRBJ2-1, with 8 bases aligning to TRBD2. Germline CDR1 is SEHNR and CDR2 is FQNEAQ (reference sequence). The CDR3 length is 15 residues. J was trimmed by 5 bases and V by 2 bases; bases with no gene match: 5. The chain's CDR3 is CASSLSGGRHNEQFF. CDR3 sequence (DNA): TGTGCCAGCAGCTTATCGGGAGGGAGGCACAATGAGCAGTTCTTC.

The rearrangement uses TRBV5-1 and TRBJ2-2; the match to TRBD2 covers 13 bases. The CDR3 is 15 amino acids. With V trimmed by 7 bases and J by 4 bases, 4 bases remained unmatched. Per germline, CDR1 SGHRS and CDR2 YFSETQ. DNA for the CDR3: TGCGCCAGCCAACTAGCGGGAGGGAGCACCGGGGAGCTGTTTTTT. Translated: CASQLAGGSTGELFF.

The V and J genes are TRBV27 and TRBJ1-1; the D is unclear. The CDR3 is made up of 14 amino acids. Germline CDR1 and CDR2: MNHEY and SMNVEV (reference sequence). V gave up 2 bases and J gave up 5 bases, with 12 bases separating them. CDR3 residues: CASSLGRTGTEAFF. As DNA, the CDR3 is TGTGCCAGCAGTTTAGGGAGGACGGGAACTGAAGCTTTCTTT.